Listed below are T cell receptor beta chains from one sample, sequenced in a study of shared clonotypes between healthy human individuals. Produced via immunoSEQ multiplex PCR; TCRdb's table is partial and in-frame only. The sample yields about 980,000 clones, about three quarters seen once. The sequenced sample was memory CD4+ T cells sorted from blood. All receptors derive from a man younger than 35 in good health. The CDR3 runs from the conserved cysteine through the conserved F or W. A D gene is named only where the DNA matches it firmly. Not every row has a clone size; where given, it reads once, few, many or a size class.

V gene: TRBV5-4; J gene: TRBJ1-2; D gene: TRBD1; clone size: few; CDR3 DNA: TGTGCCAGCAGCTCGGGACAGGGGGCGTCAAACTATGGCTACACCTTC; CDR3 protein: CASSSGQGASNYGYTF
V gene: TRBV29-1; J gene: TRBJ2-2; D gene: -; clone size: once; CDR3 DNA: TGCAGCGTTGACGTCAAGTACACCGGGGAGCTGTTTTTT; CDR3 protein: CSVDVKYTGELFF
V gene: TRBV6-5; J gene: TRBJ1-1; D gene: TRBD1; clone size: few; CDR3 DNA: TGTGCCAGCAGTCTAAGGACAGGGAACACTGAAGCTTTCTTT; CDR3 protein: CASSLRTGNTEAFF
V gene: TRBV4-2; J gene: TRBJ2-3; D gene: TRBD2; clone size: -; CDR3 DNA: TGTGCCAGCAGCCAAGTTGGCGGGAGCAGGGTAGATACGCAGTATTTT; CDR3 protein: CASSQVGGSRVDTQYF
V gene: TRBV19; J gene: TRBJ2-1; D gene: TRBD2; clone size: -; CDR3 DNA: TGTGCCAGTAGTATAACTAGCGGGAGCTCCTACAATGAGCAGTTCTTC; CDR3 protein: CASSITSGSSYNEQFF
V gene: TRBV4-1; J gene: TRBJ2-1; D gene: TRBD2; clone size: -; CDR3 DNA: TGCGCCAGCAGCCCTTCGGCTAGCGGGGGTAGCTCCTACAATGAGCAGTTCTTC; CDR3 protein: CASSPSASGGSSYNEQFF
V gene: TRBV10-1; J gene: TRBJ2-3; D gene: -; clone size: -; CDR3 DNA: TGCGCCAGCTCTGAAGGACTGCGCACAGATACGCAGTATTTT; CDR3 protein: CASSEGLRTDTQYF
V gene: TRBV15; J gene: TRBJ2-2; D gene: TRBD1; clone size: -; CDR3 DNA: TGTGCCACCAGGCAACCACCGGGACAGGGGAACACCGGGGAGCTGTTTTTT; CDR3 protein: CATRQPPGQGNTGELFF
V gene: TRBV10-1; J gene: TRBJ2-3; D gene: -; clone size: -; CDR3 DNA: TGCGCCAGCAGTAATCCTAGCGGCACAGATACGCAGTATTTT; CDR3 protein: CASSNPSGTDTQYF
V gene: TRBV7-8; J gene: TRBJ2-7; D gene: TRBD1; clone size: -; CDR3 DNA: TGTGCCACCTTATCCGGGACAGTCACCAGCGAGCAGTACTTC; CDR3 protein: CATLSGTVTSEQYF
V gene: TRBV6-1; J gene: TRBJ1-6; D gene: -; clone size: -; CDR3 DNA: TGTGCCAGCAGTGAAATGACTCAGGGGCCACCCCTCCACTTT; CDR3 protein: CASSEMTQGPPLHF
V gene: TRBV21-1; J gene: TRBJ2-5; D gene: -; clone size: -; CDR3 DNA: TGTGCCAGCAGCAAAGAGGGCAGATTAGAGACCCAGTACTTC; CDR3 protein: CASSKEGRLETQYF
V gene: TRBV2; J gene: TRBJ2-7; D gene: TRBD1; clone size: -; CDR3 DNA: TGTGCCAGCAGTCTGGACAGGGATAGAACCTACGAGCAGTACTTC; CDR3 protein: CASSLDRDRTYEQYF
V gene: TRBV4-1; J gene: TRBJ2-2; D gene: -; clone size: once; CDR3 DNA: TGCGCCAGCAGCCAAGAAGGAGGGATTTCCGGGGAGCTGTTTTTT; CDR3 protein: CASSQEGGISGELFF
V gene: TRBV28; J gene: TRBJ2-7; D gene: -; clone size: once; CDR3 DNA: TGTGCCAGCAGTTCCCGGGACTTCTCCTCCTACGAGCAGTACTTC; CDR3 protein: CASSSRDFSSYEQYF
V gene: TRBV13; J gene: TRBJ2-1; D gene: TRBD2; clone size: once; CDR3 DNA: TGTGCCAGCAGCCCCGCCCCAACTAGCGGGGTCTACAATGAGCAGTTCTTC; CDR3 protein: CASSPAPTSGVYNEQFF
V gene: TRBV28; J gene: TRBJ1-6; D gene: TRBD1; clone size: -; CDR3 DNA: TGTGCCAGCAGGGGGCGGGACAGGGAAATTTCACCCCTCCACTTT; CDR3 protein: CASRGRDREISPLHF
V gene: TRBV18; J gene: TRBJ2-7; D gene: TRBD1; clone size: once; CDR3 DNA: TGTGCCAGCTCCCCGACCGGGACAGGGGGGCGGGAGCAGTACTTC; CDR3 protein: CASSPTGTGGREQYF
V gene: TRBV30; J gene: TRBJ1-4; D gene: -; clone size: -; CDR3 DNA: TGTGCCTGCTCACGAGGGGGGAATAATGAAAAACTGTTTTTT; CDR3 protein: CACSRGGNNEKLFF
V gene: TRBV14; J gene: TRBJ2-5; D gene: TRBD1; clone size: -; CDR3 DNA: TGTGCCAGCAGCCCCGGGACAGGGTATGGGACCCAGTACTTC; CDR3 protein: CASSPGTGYGTQYF
V gene: TRBV6-1; J gene: TRBJ1-2; D gene: -; clone size: -; CDR3 DNA: TGTGCCAGCAGATTGGACTATGGCTACACCTTC; CDR3 protein: CASRLDYGYTF
V gene: TRBV5-1; J gene: TRBJ2-1; D gene: TRBD1; clone size: -; CDR3 DNA: TGCGCCAGCAGCTTGGCCGCGGACAGGGGTGGCGAGCAGTTCTTC; CDR3 protein: CASSLAADRGGEQFF
V gene: TRBV18; J gene: TRBJ2-1; D gene: -; clone size: few; CDR3 DNA: TGTGCCAGCTCACCAGGAAGAAACACCTACAATGAGCAGTTCTTC; CDR3 protein: CASSPGRNTYNEQFF
V gene: TRBV5-1; J gene: TRBJ1-1; D gene: -; clone size: -; CDR3 DNA: TGCGCCAGCAGCCCGAGGGCCCCCCAGAACACTGAAGCTTTCTTT; CDR3 protein: CASSPRAPQNTEAFF
V gene: TRBV7-6; J gene: TRBJ1-1; D gene: -; clone size: -; CDR3 DNA: TGTGCCAGCAGCTCAGATTTCCGAGGGGAAGCTTTCTTT; CDR3 protein: CASSSDFRGEAFF
V gene: TRBV21-1; J gene: TRBJ1-3; D gene: -; clone size: -; CDR3 DNA: TGTGCCAGCAGCAAAGGGTGGCCCAGGGGGCTCGGCTCTGGAAACACCATATATTTT; CDR3 protein: CASSKGWPRGLGSGNTIYF
V gene: TRBV18; J gene: TRBJ2-7; D gene: TRBD2; clone size: -; CDR3 DNA: TGTGCCAGCTCATTTTCAGCGGGAGATTGGTTTTACTTC; CDR3 protein: CASSFSAGDWFYF
V gene: TRBV11-2; J gene: TRBJ1-4; D gene: -; clone size: -; CDR3 DNA: TGTGCCAGCAGCTTCCAAGGGGAAACGAGGGAAAAACTGTTTTTT; CDR3 protein: CASSFQGETREKLFF
V gene: TRBV11-2; J gene: TRBJ1-1; D gene: -; clone size: -; CDR3 DNA: TGTGCCAGCAGCTTACAAAGGAACACTGAAGCTTTCTTT; CDR3 protein: CASSLQRNTEAFF
V gene: TRBV6-6; J gene: TRBJ2-7; D gene: -; clone size: -; CDR3 DNA: TGTGCCAGCACCCCGAGAGGGAGTAGCTACGAGCAGTACTTC; CDR3 protein: CASTPRGSSYEQYF
V gene: TRBV5-1; J gene: TRBJ1-5; D gene: -; clone size: -; CDR3 DNA: TGCGCCAGCAGCCCGGGCCTAAGCAATCAGCCCCAGCATTTT; CDR3 protein: CASSPGLSNQPQHF
V gene: TRBV7-9; J gene: TRBJ1-6; D gene: TRBD1; clone size: -; CDR3 DNA: TGTGCCAGCAGCTCCAGGGGGGATTCACCCCTCCACTTT; CDR3 protein: CASSSRGDSPLHF
V gene: TRBV18; J gene: TRBJ1-2; D gene: TRBD1; clone size: -; CDR3 DNA: TGTGCCAGCTCACCGCGCGGACAGGAGCCTTACTATGGCTACACCTTC; CDR3 protein: CASSPRGQEPYYGYTF
V gene: TRBV10-3; J gene: TRBJ1-4; D gene: -; clone size: -; CDR3 DNA: TGTGCCACCGCAACGGGGGGGACTAATGAAAAACTGTTTTTT; CDR3 protein: CATATGGTNEKLFF
V gene: TRBV19; J gene: TRBJ2-2; D gene: TRBD1; clone size: -; CDR3 DNA: TGTGCCAGTAGTAGCGGGAGACAGGGGGCAACCGGGGAGCTGTTTTTT; CDR3 protein: CASSSGRQGATGELFF
V gene: TRBV6-6; J gene: TRBJ2-5; D gene: TRBD1; clone size: -; CDR3 DNA: TGTGCCAGCAGTTCTCTCGACAGGGGGCTAGTGGAGACCCAGTACTTC; CDR3 protein: CASSSLDRGLVETQYF
V gene: TRBV11-1; J gene: TRBJ1-4; D gene: -; clone size: -; CDR3 DNA: TGTGCCGGCTGCCCAAAGGGGGTAACTAATGAAAAACTGTTTTTT; CDR3 protein: CAGCPKGVTNEKLFF
V gene: TRBV6-5; J gene: TRBJ2-6; D gene: -; clone size: -; CDR3 DNA: TGTGCCAGCTACCGGGGTGGCTCTGGGGCCAACGTCCTGACTTTC; CDR3 protein: CASYRGGSGANVLTF
V gene: TRBV5-4; J gene: TRBJ2-5; D gene: -; clone size: -; CDR3 DNA: TGTGCCAGCAGCTACCCCGACAGGCAAGAGACCCAGTACTTC; CDR3 protein: CASSYPDRQETQYF
V gene: TRBV7-9; J gene: TRBJ1-2; D gene: -; clone size: -; CDR3 DNA: TGTGCCAGCAGCTTACCGACGGCTTCTAGCTATGGCTACACCTTC; CDR3 protein: CASSLPTASSYGYTF
V gene: TRBV7-9; J gene: TRBJ2-3; D gene: -; clone size: -; CDR3 DNA: TGTGCCAGCAAGACAGCGATTAGCACAGATACGCAGTATTTT; CDR3 protein: CASKTAISTDTQYF
V gene: TRBV18; J gene: TRBJ1-2; D gene: -; clone size: -; CDR3 DNA: TGTGCCAGCTCACCAAGCTCAGGGGATGGCTACACCTTC; CDR3 protein: CASSPSSGDGYTF
V gene: TRBV6-1; J gene: TRBJ1-1; D gene: -; clone size: -; CDR3 DNA: TGTGCCAGCAGTGGAGACAGGAACACTGAAGCTTTCTTT; CDR3 protein: CASSGDRNTEAFF
V gene: TRBV11-2; J gene: TRBJ2-4; D gene: -; clone size: -; CDR3 DNA: TGTGCCAGCAGCGGTCCGGGGACCAAAAACATTCAGTACTTC; CDR3 protein: CASSGPGTKNIQYF
V gene: TRBV7-2; J gene: TRBJ2-3; D gene: TRBD2; clone size: -; CDR3 DNA: TGTGCCAGCACCCGGAGAGGGAGGGTCACAGATACGCAGTATTTT; CDR3 protein: CASTRRGRVTDTQYF
V gene: TRBV7-9; J gene: TRBJ1-2; D gene: -; clone size: -; CDR3 DNA: TGTGCCAGCAGCTATGGGGAGAGCTATGGCTACACCTTC; CDR3 protein: CASSYGESYGYTF
V gene: TRBV7-3; J gene: TRBJ2-1; D gene: -; clone size: -; CDR3 DNA: TGTGCCAGCAGCTTAAGTTGGGGGCCGTACAATGAGCAGTTCTTC; CDR3 protein: CASSLSWGPYNEQFF